The 15 T cell receptor beta chains listed next were all sequenced from one sample in a study of T cells after yellow fever vaccination (dated by TCRdb to between 2019 and 2020). The protocol used for the library was 5' RACE. These reads were obtained on an Illumina HiSeq 2500. In TCRdb, the public reads were trimmed at Q25 with fastp and aligned with MiXCR, with productive beta chains retained. Every entry covers one CDR3 protein and lists the most common genes and DNA from its rows. A total of 600,000 to 750,000 distinct CDR3 sequences appear in this sample, about 12% of them only once. The biggest ten clones account for 15% of the sample. What the treatment or condition label conveys for this sample: live attenuated yellow fever vaccine strain. The sample in question was PBMCs, obtained on the day of the yellow fever booster vaccination. Source of these receptors: a man aged 30 to 45 who received the YFV17D yellow fever vaccine.

In this sample, this clonotype turned up a few times. The V call is TRBV10-2, the J call TRBJ2-1; D gene unclear. Per the germline V gene, CDR1 is WSHSY and CDR2 is SAAADI. Trimming left V 3 bases short and J 3 bases short, with 12 bases between. This CDR3 is built from 15 residues. CDR3 region: CASSEQPRGYNEQFF. Written as DNA, the CDR3 is TGCGCCAGCAGTGAACAGCCTAGAGGCTACAATGAGCAGTTCTTC.

There are a few counts of this clonotype. V usage is TRBV10-3 and J usage is TRBJ2-6, with D uncertain. CDR1 is ENHRY and CDR2 is SYGVKD in the germline V gene. With 6 bases removed from V and 4 bases from J, the gap between germline ends came to 4 bases. The CDR3 length is 12 residues. This CDR3 is CAIRDGANVLTF. In DNA form, the CDR3 reads TGTGCCATCAGGGACGGGGCCAACGTCCTGACTTTC.

This CDR3 reads CAISEPWEETQYF. The DNA for the CDR3 is TGTGCCATCAGTGAGCCATGGGAAGAGACCCAGTACTTC. This sequence joins TRBV10-3 and TRBJ2-5; D gene uncertain. The CDR3 extends over 13 amino acids. V lost 2 bases and J 3 bases, leaving 7 bases between the germline ends. Germline assignment: CDR1 ENHRY and CDR2 SYGVKD.

There are a few counts of this clonotype. V gene TRBV7-2 combines with J gene TRBJ1-1; possibly TRBD1 for D (5 bases). Trimming took off 5 bases at V and 7 bases at J, with 11 bases between the two ends. Germline CDR1 reads SGHTA; CDR2 reads FQGNSA. This CDR3 contains 12 residues. In nucleotides, the CDR3 is TGTGCCAGCAGCAAACAGGACTTTGAAGCTTTCTTT. Translating it yields CASSKQDFEAFF.

V and J are TRBV4-3 and TRBJ2-1; no reliable D call. Germline loops: CDR1 LGHNA, CDR2 YSLEER. V shed 1 base and J shed 0 bases, with 7 bases lying between them. The CDR3 consists of 15 residues. CDR3 coding DNA: TGCGCCAGCAGCCAAGGTCTAGACTCCTACAATGAGCAGTTCTTC. This codes for CASSQGLDSYNEQFF.

The chain uses TRBV15 and TRBJ2-7; 8 bases are shared with TRBD1. Germline loops: CDR1 LNHNV, CDR2 YYDKDF (reference sequence). V lost 5 bases, J lost 5 bases, and 20 bases stayed unmatched. There are 18 residues in the CDR3. This CDR3 is CATSAQGPRGQATDEQYF. CDR3 nucleotides: TGTGCCACCAGCGCCCAAGGGCCCAGGGGACAGGCCACAGACGAGCAGTACTTC. Variable domain in full (rest from reference TRBV15 and TRBJ2-7): DAMVIQNPRYQVTQFGKPVTLSCSQTLNHNVMYWYQQKSSQAPKLLFHYYDKDFNNEADTPDNFQSRRPNTSFCFLDIRSPGLGDTAMYLCATSAQGPRGQATDEQYFGPGTRLTVT.

This clonotype showed up just a few times. The chain uses TRBV24-1 and TRBJ2-1; D assignment may be TRBD1 or TRBD2 (6 bases each). Trimming took 4 bases from V and 3 from J, leaving 18 bases between them. This CDR3 has 17 residues. The germline V gene encodes CDR1 KGHDR and CDR2 SFDVKD. Here the CDR3 reads CATSDSGGSGLYNEQFF. In nucleotides, the CDR3 is TGTGCCACCAGTGACTCCGGGGGCTCAGGACTCTACAATGAGCAGTTCTTC.

J is TRBJ2-7 and V is TRBV20-1; 10 bases map to TRBD2. Per the germline V gene, CDR1 is DFQATT and CDR2 is SNEGSKA (reference sequence). With 5 bases clipped from V and 4 bases from J, the junction kept 11 bases outside the gene matches. The CDR3 has 15 residues. For the CDR3, the DNA is TGCAGTGCTTCCCTCCCAGCGGGAGGGGGATACGAGCAGTACTTC. Translated: CSASLPAGGGYEQYF.

This clonotype was counted a few times. Here the CDR3 reads CASSQGQADLYEQYF. The CDR3 DNA follows: TGCGCCAGCAGTCAGGGACAGGCCGATCTCTACGAGCAGTACTTC. The V call is TRBV23-1, the J call TRBJ2-7, with TRBD1 matching over 8 bases. TRBV23-1 is an open reading frame, and its role is uncertain. J was trimmed by 3 bases and V by 3 bases; bases with no gene match: 7. The CDR3 runs 15 residues.

The chain has TRBV20-1 and TRBJ2-3; 9 nucleotides agree with TRBD2. This CDR3 has 14 residues. From germline, CDR1 is DFQATT and CDR2 SNEGSKA (reference sequence). With V trimmed by 2 bases and J by 1 base, 1 base remained unmatched. This CDR3 is CSARIAGGTDTQYF. The CDR3 DNA follows: TGCAGTGCTAGAATAGCGGGAGGCACAGATACGCAGTATTTT.

V and J are TRBV15 and TRBJ2-2; D is perhaps TRBD2 (6 bases). The V gene's germline CDR1 is LNHNV and CDR2 YYDKDF (reference sequence). V was clipped by 2 bases and J by 1 base, with 11 bases between them. There are 16 residues in the CDR3. The CDR3: CATSRQLGGNTGELFF. The CDR3 DNA follows: TGTGCCACCAGCAGACAATTGGGAGGGAACACCGGGGAGCTGTTTTTT.

V is TRBV19 and J is TRBJ2-5; D not certain. The CDR3 loop spans 14 amino acids. Trimming removed 1 base at V and 4 bases at J, with 10 bases between. The V gene's germline CDR1 is LNHDA and CDR2 SQIVND (reference sequence). DNA for the CDR3: TGTGCCAGTAGTATAGGCAACAGATTAGAGACCCAGTACTTC. It specifies CASSIGNRLETQYF.

This rearrangement joins TRBV20-1 to TRBJ2-2; 11 bases fit TRBD1. V lost 5 bases to trimming and J lost 4 bases; unmatched junction nucleotides: 6. Germline V gene data show CDR1 as DFQATT and CDR2 as SNEGSKA (reference sequence). This CDR3 spans 15 amino acids. CDR3 sequence: CSAPRTGGFTGELFF. The CDR3 nucleotides read TGCAGTGCTCCTCGGACAGGGGGCTTCACCGGGGAGCTGTTTTTT.

This clonotype came up many times. The chain uses TRBV12-3 or TRBV12-4 and TRBJ2-5; perhaps TRBD1 as D (6 bases). The CDR3 consists of 13 residues. The ends were cut back, 8 bases at V and 5 bases at J, with 15 bases in the middle. The chain's CDR3 is CASSKGDGETQYF. The CDR3 DNA reads TGTGCCAGCTCGAAGGGGGACGGGGAGACCCAGTACTTC.

This clonotype showed up just a few times. V usage is TRBV10-3 and J usage is TRBJ2-2; D possibly uses TRBD1 or TRBD2 (5 bases each). This CDR3 has 15 amino acids. Germline lookup yields CDR1 ENHRY and CDR2 SYGVKD. V lost 10 bases, J lost 5 bases, and 20 bases lay in between. The CDR3 protein is CATPAGTTGTGELFF. As DNA, the CDR3 is TGTGCCACACCCGCCGGGACCACGGGGACCGGGGAGCTGTTTTTT.